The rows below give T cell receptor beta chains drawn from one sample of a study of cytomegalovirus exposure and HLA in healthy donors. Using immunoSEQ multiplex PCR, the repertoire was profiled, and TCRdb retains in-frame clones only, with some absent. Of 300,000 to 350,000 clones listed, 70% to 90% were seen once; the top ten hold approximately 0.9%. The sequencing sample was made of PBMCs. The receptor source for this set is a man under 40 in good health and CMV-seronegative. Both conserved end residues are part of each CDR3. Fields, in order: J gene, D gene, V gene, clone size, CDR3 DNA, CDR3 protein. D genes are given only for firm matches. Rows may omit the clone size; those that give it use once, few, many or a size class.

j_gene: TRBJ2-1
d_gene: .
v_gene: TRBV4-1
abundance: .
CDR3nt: TGCGCCAGCAGCCAAGATCGCAGGGAAACCTACAATGAGCAGTTCTTC
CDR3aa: CASSQDRRETYNEQFF

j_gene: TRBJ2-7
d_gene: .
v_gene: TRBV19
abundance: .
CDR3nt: TGTGCCAGTATGAAGGCAGGGTCCTACGAGCAGTACTTC
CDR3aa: CASMKAGSYEQYF

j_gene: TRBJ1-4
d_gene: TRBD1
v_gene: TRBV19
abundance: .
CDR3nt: TGTGCCAGTAGGCGGACAGGGACTAATGAAAAACTGTTTTTT
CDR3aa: CASRRTGTNEKLFF

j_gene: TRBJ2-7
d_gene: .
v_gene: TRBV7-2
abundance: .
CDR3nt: TGTGCCAGCAGCTTAGAGAGACAGTACTACGAGCAGTACTTC
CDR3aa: CASSLERQYYEQYF

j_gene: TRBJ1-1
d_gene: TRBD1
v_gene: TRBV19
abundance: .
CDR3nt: TGTGCCAGTAGGGACAGGGGCACTGAAGCTTTCTTT
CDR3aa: CASRDRGTEAFF

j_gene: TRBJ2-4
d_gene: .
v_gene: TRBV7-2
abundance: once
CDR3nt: TGTGCCAGCAGCTTGGGACCCAGGGAGGAAAACATTCAGTACTTC
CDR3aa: CASSLGPREENIQYF

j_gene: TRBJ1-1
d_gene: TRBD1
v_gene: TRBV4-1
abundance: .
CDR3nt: TGCGCCAGCAGCCTACAGGGGAGGTGGGGGACTGAAGCTTTCTTT
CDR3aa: CASSLQGRWGTEAFF

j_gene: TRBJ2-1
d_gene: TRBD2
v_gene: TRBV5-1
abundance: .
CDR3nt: TGCGCCAGCAGCTTATACCTAGCGGGGACCGAGCAGTTCTTC
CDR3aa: CASSLYLAGTEQFF

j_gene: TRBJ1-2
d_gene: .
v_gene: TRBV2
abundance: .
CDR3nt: TGTGCCAGCAGTGAAGGATCAGGCTCACCGCTTCCCGGAGGCTACACCTTC
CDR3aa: CASSEGSGSPLPGGYTF

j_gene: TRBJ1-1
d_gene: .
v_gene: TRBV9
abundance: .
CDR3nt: TGTGCCAGCAGCGTAGACTCGGGCCGGGGCACTGAAGCTTTCTTT
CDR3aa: CASSVDSGRGTEAFF

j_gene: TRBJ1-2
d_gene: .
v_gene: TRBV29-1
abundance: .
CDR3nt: TGCAGCGTGGGTATCGAGGCTTATGGCTACACCTTC
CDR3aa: CSVGIEAYGYTF

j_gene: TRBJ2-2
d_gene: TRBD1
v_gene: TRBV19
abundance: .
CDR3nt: TGTGCCAGTAGGAACAGGGGGGCGAACACCGGGGAGCTGTTTTTT
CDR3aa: CASRNRGANTGELFF

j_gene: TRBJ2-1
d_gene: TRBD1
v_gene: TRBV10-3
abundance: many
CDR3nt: TGTGCCATCAGTGACCTTTTTCCCGGGACAGGGGCTAGGAATGAGCAGTTCTTC
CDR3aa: CAISDLFPGTGARNEQFF

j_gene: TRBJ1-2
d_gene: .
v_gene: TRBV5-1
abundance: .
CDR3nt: TGCGCCAGCAGCTACTCCGGAGACCGAACCTATGGCTACACCTTC
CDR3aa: CASSYSGDRTYGYTF

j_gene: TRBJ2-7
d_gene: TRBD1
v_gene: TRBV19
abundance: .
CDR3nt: TGTGCCAGTAGTAACATGGGACAGGGTTACCACGAGCAGTACTTC
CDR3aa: CASSNMGQGYHEQYF

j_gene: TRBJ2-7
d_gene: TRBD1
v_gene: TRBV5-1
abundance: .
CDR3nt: TGCGCCAGCAGCGTGGCGGGACAGGGTCACGACGAGCAGTACTTC
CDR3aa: CASSVAGQGHDEQYF

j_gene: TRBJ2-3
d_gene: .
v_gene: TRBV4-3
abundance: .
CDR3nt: TGCGCCAGCAGCCAAGAGAGGGCGGACACAGATACGCAGTATTTT
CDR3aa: CASSQERADTDTQYF

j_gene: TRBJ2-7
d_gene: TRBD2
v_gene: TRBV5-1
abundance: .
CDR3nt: TGCGCCAGCAGCCCGGGGACTAGAAGTAGCCACGAGCAGTACTTC
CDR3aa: CASSPGTRSSHEQYF

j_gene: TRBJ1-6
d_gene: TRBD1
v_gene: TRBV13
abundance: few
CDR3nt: TGTGCCAGCAGCTTACGGGACAGGGGCCTTTCACCCCTCCACTTT
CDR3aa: CASSLRDRGLSPLHF

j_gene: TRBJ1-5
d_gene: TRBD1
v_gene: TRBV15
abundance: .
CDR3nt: TGTGCCACCAGCAGAGAGACAGGGGGCTGGAATCAGCCCCAGCATTTT
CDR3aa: CATSRETGGWNQPQHF

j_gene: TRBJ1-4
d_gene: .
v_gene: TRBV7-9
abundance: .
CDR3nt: TGTGCCAGCAGTCCGTCGGGAGGGGCGGCGGAAAAACTGTTTTTT
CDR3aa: CASSPSGGAAEKLFF

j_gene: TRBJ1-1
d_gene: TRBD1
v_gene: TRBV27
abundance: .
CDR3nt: TGTGCCAGCAGTTTTCAACCGGGACAGGGGGCGCAGAACACTGAAGCTTTCTTT
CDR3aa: CASSFQPGQGAQNTEAFF